This T cell receptor (beta chain) was sequenced during a study of blood T cells in healthy people across ages. Donors ranged from roughly 6 to 90 years old and were healthy Caucasians in Russia. This clonotype was counted between two and nine times. With a J-beta primer mix and a sample-barcoded 5' primer, a second PCR ran roughly 6 to 12 cycles. A tag from a template-switch adaptor with 12 random nucleotides marked each cDNA molecule. Each sample provided no less than 3 million CDR3-containing paired-end reads. MiXCR, applied by TCRdb to the 5' RACE reads, yields one record per CDR3 protein. The sample contains about 1.8 million distinct CDR3 sequences, about 50% of which appear only once. The CDR3 has 15 amino acids. V shed 0 bases and J shed 2 bases, with 10 bases lying between them. Germline V gene lookup returns CDR1 LNHNV and CDR2 YYDKDF (reference sequence).

The J gene is TRBJ1-2, the V gene TRBV15; no definite D call. This sequence was found in a middle-aged woman in good health. The sequencing input was blood. The CDR3 spells CATSREGRPNYGYTF. The CDR3 DNA sequence: TGTGCCACCAGCAGAGAGGGCAGGCCGAACTATGGCTACACCTTC.